This TCR beta chain was profiled in a study of identical twins. Regarding the study as a whole: The analysis was cross-sectional rather than longitudinal within donors. Cord blood beta clonotypes present at high abundance carried fewer insertions; no such pattern appeared in memory repertoires.

As to this clonotype: Antigen unknown.

TCRdb reprocessed the 5' RACE reads via MiXCR and lists one record per CDR3 protein. The sample comprises fewer than 250,000 distinct CDR3 sequences, approximately 7.3% of which are singletons, and under 6% rests with the top ten. Trimming shortened V by 3 bases and J by 5 bases, and 16 bases separated the two germline ends. The CDR3 has 15 amino acids. The germline V gene has CDR1 DFQATT and CDR2 SNEGSKA (reference sequence). These records were also assigned to another study, of yellow fever vaccine responses in identical twins. That report adds: Twins reportedly mounted vaccine T cell responses that seemed partly convergent, partly personalized.

The sequence was obtained from a woman aged 18-35 years in good health. This chain connects TRBV20-1 to TRBJ2-2; D not certain. Sequences were obtained from CD8+ T cells sorted from blood. Here the CDR3 DNA reads TGCAGTGCTAGGTCTAGGGAAAAACTTACCGGGGAGCTGTTTTTT. Amino acid sequence: CSARSREKLTGELFF.